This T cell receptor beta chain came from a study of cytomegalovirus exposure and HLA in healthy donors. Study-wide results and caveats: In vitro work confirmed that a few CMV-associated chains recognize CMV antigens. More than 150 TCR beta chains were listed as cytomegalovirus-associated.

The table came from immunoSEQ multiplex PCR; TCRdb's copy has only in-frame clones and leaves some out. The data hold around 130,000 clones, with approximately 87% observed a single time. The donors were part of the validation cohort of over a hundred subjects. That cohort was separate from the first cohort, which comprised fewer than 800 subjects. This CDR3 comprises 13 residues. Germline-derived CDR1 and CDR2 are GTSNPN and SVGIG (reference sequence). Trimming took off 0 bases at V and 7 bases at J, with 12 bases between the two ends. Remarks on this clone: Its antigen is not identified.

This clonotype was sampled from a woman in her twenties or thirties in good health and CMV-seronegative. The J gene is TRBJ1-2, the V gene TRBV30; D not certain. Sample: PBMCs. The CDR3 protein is CAWSVLKVAGYTF. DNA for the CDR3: TGTGCCTGGAGTGTCCTGAAGGTAGCTGGCTACACCTTC.